This TCR beta chain was sequenced for a study of OX40 agonist ivuxolimab in advanced cancers. The overall study: A history of anti-PD-1, anti-PD-L1 or anti-CTLA-4 therapy was acceptable, and about 40% had some.

Between the trimmed V and J ends, which lost 2 bases and 6 bases, there was a span of 13 bases. The CDR3 runs 15 residues. Germline V gene sequence: CDR1 MNHNY, CDR2 SVGAGI (reference sequence). Sequencing used immunoSEQ multiplex PCR; TCRdb keeps in-frame clones, though not all of them. The table lists over 55,000 clones, roughly 82% of them singletons, with about 6% in the top ten. This sample comprised CD4+ or CD8+ T cells sorted from blood, obtained in a trial of the OX40 agonist ivuxolimab. This clonotype was sampled from an adult with an advanced solid tumor such as melanoma, head and neck, liver or kidney cancer. The genes are TRBV6-6 and TRBJ2-2; D is perhaps TRBD1 or TRBD2 (6 bases each). This CDR3 reads CASSYGGRRAGELFF. In DNA, the CDR3 is TGTGCCAGCAGTTACGGGGGGCGCAGGGCCGGGGAGCTGTTTTTT.